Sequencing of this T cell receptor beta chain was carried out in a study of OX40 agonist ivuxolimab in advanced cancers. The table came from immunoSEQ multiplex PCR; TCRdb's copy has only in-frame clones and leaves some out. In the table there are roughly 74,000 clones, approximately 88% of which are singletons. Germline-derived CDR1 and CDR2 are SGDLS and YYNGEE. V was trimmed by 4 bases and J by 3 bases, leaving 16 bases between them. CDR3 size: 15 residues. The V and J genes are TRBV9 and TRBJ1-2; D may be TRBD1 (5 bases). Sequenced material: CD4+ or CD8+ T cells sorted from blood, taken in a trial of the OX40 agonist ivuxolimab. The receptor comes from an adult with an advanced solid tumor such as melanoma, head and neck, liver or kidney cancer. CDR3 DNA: TGTGCCAGCAGCTCCGCCGGCAGGGTCGACTATGGCTACACCTTC. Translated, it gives CASSSAGRVDYGYTF.